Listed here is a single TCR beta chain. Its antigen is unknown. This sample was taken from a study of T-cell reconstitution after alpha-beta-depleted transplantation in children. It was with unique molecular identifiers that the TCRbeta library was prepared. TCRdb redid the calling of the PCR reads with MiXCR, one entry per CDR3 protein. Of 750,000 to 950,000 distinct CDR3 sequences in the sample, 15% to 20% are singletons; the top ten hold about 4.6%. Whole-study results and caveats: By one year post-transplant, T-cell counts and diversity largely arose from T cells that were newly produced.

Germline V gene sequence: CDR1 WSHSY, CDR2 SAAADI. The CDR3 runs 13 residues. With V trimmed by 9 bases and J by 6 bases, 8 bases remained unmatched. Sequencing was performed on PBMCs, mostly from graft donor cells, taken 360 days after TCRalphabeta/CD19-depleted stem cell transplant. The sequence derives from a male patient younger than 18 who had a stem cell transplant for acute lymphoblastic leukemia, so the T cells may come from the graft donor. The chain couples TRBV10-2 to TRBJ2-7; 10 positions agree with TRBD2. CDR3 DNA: TGCGCCAGTTTACTAGCGGGAAGGGTCGAGCAGTACTTC. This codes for CASLLAGRVEQYF.